The present T cell receptor (beta chain) was sequenced within a study of T cell responses to AZD1222 COVID-19 vaccine. Findings and limits, study-wide: It was only 6 or 7 AZD1222 recipients who were seropositive at baseline.

Comment on this clone: Antigen specificity is unknown.

TCRdb's table, derived via immunoSEQ multiplex PCR, lists solely in-frame clones and lacks some. This sample has roughly 150,000 clones, with roughly 88% found just once. V was pared by 4 bases and J by 6 bases, with 10 bases of the junction left unmatched. The CDR3 spans 16 residues. Germline CDR1 and CDR2: KGHDR and SFDVKD. The gene calls are TRBV24-1 and TRBJ2-1, with 8 positions matching TRBD2. The receptor was derived from an adult in good health. This specimen was peripheral blood, taken on day 0 of AZD1222 vaccination. DNA for the CDR3: TGTGCCACCAGTGACCCGAGCGGGGGTACCCTCAATGAGCAGTTCTTC. The encoded protein is CATSDPSGGTLNEQFF.